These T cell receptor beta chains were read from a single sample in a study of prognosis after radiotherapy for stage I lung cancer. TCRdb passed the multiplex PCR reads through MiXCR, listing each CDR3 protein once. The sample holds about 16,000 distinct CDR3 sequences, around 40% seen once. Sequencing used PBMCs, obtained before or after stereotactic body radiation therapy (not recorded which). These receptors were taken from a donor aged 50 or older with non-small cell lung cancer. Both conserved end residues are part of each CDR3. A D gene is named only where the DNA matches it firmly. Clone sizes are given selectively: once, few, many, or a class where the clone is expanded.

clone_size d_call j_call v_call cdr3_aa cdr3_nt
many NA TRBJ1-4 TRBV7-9 CATEDSSEKLFF TGTGCCACGGAGGACAGCAGCGAAAAACTGTTTTTT
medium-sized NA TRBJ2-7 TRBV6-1 CASIPGYTYEQYF TGTGCCAGCATCCCAGGCTATACCTACGAGCAGTACTTC
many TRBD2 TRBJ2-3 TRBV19 CATTSGRGGRGVDTQYF TGTGCCACTACTAGCGGGAGAGGTGGTAGGGGGGTAGATACGCAGTATTTT
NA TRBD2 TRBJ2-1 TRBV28 CAVFGAGGPNEQFF TGTGCCGTCTTTGGAGCGGGAGGGCCTAATGAGCAGTTCTTC
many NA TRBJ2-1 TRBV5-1 CASSLSGAPGANEQFF TGCGCCAGCAGCTTGTCTGGGGCCCCCGGGGCAAATGAGCAGTTCTTC
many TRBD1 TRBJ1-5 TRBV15 CATSVGTGIFQPQHF TGTGCCACCAGCGTAGGGACAGGAATTTTTCAGCCCCAGCATTTT
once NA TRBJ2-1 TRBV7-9 CASSSVLFHEQFF TGTGCCAGCAGCTCCGTCTTATTTCATGAGCAGTTCTTC
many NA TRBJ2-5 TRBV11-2 CASSPLTSSETQYF TGTGCCAGCAGCCCTCTAACTAGCAGTGAGACCCAGTACTTC
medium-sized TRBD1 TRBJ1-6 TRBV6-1 CASREYDRARLDSPLHF TGTGCCAGCAGGGAATACGACAGGGCTCGGTTAGATTCACCCCTCCACTTT
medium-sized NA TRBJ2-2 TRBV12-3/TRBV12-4 CASSFSAGELFF TGTGCCAGCAGTTTCTCGGCCGGGGAGCTGTTTTTT
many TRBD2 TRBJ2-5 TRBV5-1 CASSLGPSGQETQYF TGCGCCAGCAGCTTGGGCCCTAGCGGGCAAGAGACCCAGTACTTC
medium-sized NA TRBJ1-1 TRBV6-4 CASSLDRDTEAFF TGTGCCAGCAGTCTAGACAGAGACACTGAAGCTTTCTTT
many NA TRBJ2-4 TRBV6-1 CASSKGGAGKNIQYF TGTGCCAGCAGTAAAGGAGGGGCAGGAAAAAACATTCAGTACTTC
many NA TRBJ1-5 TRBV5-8 CASSAGVHFNQPQHF TGTGCCAGCAGCGCTGGGGTTCACTTCAATCAGCCCCAGCATTTT
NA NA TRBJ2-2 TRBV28 CVSSAWGWPDTGELFF TGTGTCAGCTCCGCCTGGGGGTGGCCGGACACCGGGGAGCTGTTTTTT
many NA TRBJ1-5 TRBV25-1 CASSEGQGRNQPQHF TGTGCCAGCAGTGAGGGTCAGGGGCGCAATCAGCCCCAGCATTTT
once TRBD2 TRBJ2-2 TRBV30 CAWVHSGGINTWELFF TGTGCCTGGGTTCACTCGGGAGGGATTAACACCTGGGAGCTGTTTTTT
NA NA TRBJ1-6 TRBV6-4 CASILQSGENSPLHF TGTGCCAGCATACTACAATCTGGGGAGAATTCACCCCTCCACTTT
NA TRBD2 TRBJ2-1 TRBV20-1 CSASLGLANSGEQFF TGCAGTGCTAGTCTCGGACTAGCGAACTCCGGAGAGCAGTTCTTC
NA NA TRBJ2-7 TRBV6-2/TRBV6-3 CASSESGVKNEQYF TGTGCCAGCAGTGAGTCCGGGGTCAAGAACGAGCAGTACTTC
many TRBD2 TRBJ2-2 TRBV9 CASSRSGRDTGELFF TGTGCCAGCAGTCGTAGCGGGAGAGACACCGGGGAGCTGTTTTTT
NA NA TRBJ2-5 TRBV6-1 CASSEDAARGLAQYF TGTGCCAGCAGTGAAGACGCGGCCAGGGGTTTAGCCCAGTACTTC
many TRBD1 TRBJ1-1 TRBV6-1 CASSEWGQANTEAFF TGTGCCAGCAGTGAATGGGGACAGGCCAACACTGAAGCTTTCTTT
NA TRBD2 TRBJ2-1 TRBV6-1 CASRTGTTDYNEQFF TGTGCCAGCAGAACCGGGACTACAGACTACAATGAGCAGTTCTTC
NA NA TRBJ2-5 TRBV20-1 CSAPGGETQYF TGCAGTGCCCCTGGGGGGGAGACCCAGTACTTC
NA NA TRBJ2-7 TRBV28 CARSQLEQAPPTEEQYF TGTGCCAGAAGCCAACTTGAACAGGCTCCACCGACGGAAGAGCAGTACTTC
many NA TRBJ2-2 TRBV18 CASSPRRSTGELFF TGTGCCAGCTCACCACGGCGGTCGACCGGGGAGCTGTTTTTT
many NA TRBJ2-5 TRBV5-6 CASSFGGGPQETQYF TGTGCCAGCAGCTTTGGGGGGGGCCCCCAAGAGACCCAGTACTTC
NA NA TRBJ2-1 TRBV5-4 CASTQGSGREQFF TGTGCCAGCACTCAAGGTAGCGGTCGTGAGCAGTTCTTC
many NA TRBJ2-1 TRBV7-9 CASSFTGNEQFF TGTGCCAGCAGCTTTACGGGAAATGAGCAGTTCTTC